This TCR beta chain originates from a study of blood T cell repertoires in COVID-19 (dated by TCRdb to 2018 to 2020). Regarding the complete study: The collaborator samples originated in the United States, Italy and Spain and spanned the acute and convalescent phases of COVID-19. The prospective study material was composed of cDNA or gDNA derived from T cells, B-cell-depleted T cells, or PBMCs. The dataset comprised deeply sampled blood TCRbeta repertoires from subjects exposed to, actively infected with, or recovered from COVID-19. The repertoires were made available in a free public database intended to serve as a resource for research on the immune response to SARS-CoV-2. Samples were obtained from the ongoing ImmuneRACE study (first 160 participants) and from roughly 1,300 subjects provided by 6 global collaborators. A de-identified subject ID, COVID-19 status, age in years and sex were almost always included in the sample metadata. Where available, HLA class I and class II types were taken from metadata supplied by the sample provider and were not determined by assay-based typing.

About this clone itself: No cognate antigen has been identified for it. No per-base quality is available; no much larger clone lies one base away. Distinct nucleotide sequences in the sample also encode this CDR3.

Broader findings and caveats from the paper: The amount of clinical and demographic metadata varied by source and participant and was provided uncurated.

TCRbeta CDR3 regions were amplified from genomic DNA using the immunoSEQ Assay, a bias-controlled multiplex PCR. In the original analysis: The number of nucleated cells in each sample was estimated by amplification of reference gene primers within the assay. To quantify the absolute abundance of each unique TCRbeta CDR3 rearrangement, sequence reads were collapsed and filtered. For each sample, productive Simpson clonality was calculated by taking the square root of Simpson's diversity index across productive rearrangements. The immuneACCESS repertoire file appears here via TCRdb, limited to in-frame rearrangements. These files lack a portion of the clones; in checked studies, under half of the deficit traces to unresolved V genes, and the cause of the others is not known. The D gene and trimming were derived from the DNA, and the V and J assignments and clone size from that table. The sample contains roughly 400,000 clones, roughly nine tenths of them found a single time. Together, the top ten hold around 1.1% of the sample.

Enrolling through a virtual design, the prospective study's participants ranged in age from roughly 18 to 95 years and lived across some 22 United States geographic areas. Cohort assignment in the prospective study relied on participant-reported clinical history from a screening survey and a study questionnaire. Recovered participants in ImmuneRACE Cohort 3 were defined as having two consecutive negative NP/OP PCR tests, clearance from a healthcare professional, or resolution of symptoms. In the prospective study, mobile phlebotomists collected whole blood, serum and a nasopharyngeal or oropharyngeal swab from each participant. Participants in the prospective study had the option to provide additional blood draws and questionnaires over an approximately two-month period. Prospective study blood samples were shipped either frozen or at room temperature before DNA extraction. The sequence came from a man aged 30 to 45 who had recovered from COVID-19. The sample comprised PBMCs or T cells enriched from blood (not recorded which).

The bases read TGTGCCAGCAGCCCCCGGGACAGGGGGTCCTACGAGCAGTACTTC. This is translated as CASSPRDRGSYEQYF. The sequence is built from TRBV3-1 (or the pseudogene TRBV3-2) and TRBJ2-7; 11 bases in between match TRBD1. Based on the germline V gene (reference sequence), the CDR1 and CDR2 sequences are LGHDT and YNNKEL. Trimming accounts for 4 bases at V and 1 base at J, while the number of junction bases matched to no gene is 3. From cysteine to phenylalanine, the CDR3 is 15 amino acids long. Only the CDR3 region is kept as DNA, spanning 45 bases read in frame from base 1.